These 15 T cell receptor beta chains came from one sample sequenced in a study of blood T cell repertoires in COVID-19. TCRdb keeps only in-frame clones here, not all; method: immunoSEQ multiplex PCR. This table holds roughly 290,000 clones, 84% found once. Sequencing was carried out using peripheral blood. Receptor source: an older person with COVID-19, enrolled during active disease.

This clone was seen a few times. J is TRBJ1-5 and V is TRBV5-1, with TRBD1 matching over 7 bases. CDR3 length: 13 residues. Germline lookup yields CDR1 SGHRS and CDR2 YFSETQ. Unmatched junction bases numbered 6, after V lost 4 bases and J lost 8 bases. The CDR3 sequence: CASSRQGREPQHF. As DNA, the CDR3 is TGCGCCAGCAGCCGACAGGGTCGGGAGCCCCAGCATTTT.

CDR3 protein: CASSLSPPSHQETQYF. For the CDR3, the DNA is TGCGCCAGCAGCTTGAGCCCCCCAAGCCATCAAGAGACCCAGTACTTC. V usage is TRBV5-1 and J usage is TRBJ2-5, with no clear D. The length of the CDR3 is 16 residues. Looked up from germline, CDR1 is SGHRS and CDR2 is YFSETQ. V lost 1 base to trimming and J lost 2 bases, with 15 bases between them.

This clone was seen once. The chain carries TRBV7-6 and TRBJ2-3; no clear D. CDR1 SGHVS and CDR2 FNYEAQ come from the germline V gene. V lost 4 bases to trimming and J lost 0 bases, with 11 bases between them. The CDR3 length is 15 residues. Here the CDR3 reads CASSSTLISTDTQYF. The CDR3 DNA follows: TGTGCCAGCAGCTCGACATTAATTAGCACAGATACGCAGTATTTT.

The chain employs TRBV5-6 and TRBJ2-5; 7 positions agree with TRBD1. There are 16 residues in the CDR3. J lost 2 bases, V lost 4 bases, and 11 bases had no gene match. Germline CDR1 is SGHDT and CDR2 is YYEEEE. CDR3 amino acids: CASSPTGTERQETQYF. CDR3 in DNA: TGTGCCAGCAGCCCAACCGGGACAGAGAGACAAGAGACCCAGTACTTC.

This rearrangement joins TRBV5-8 to TRBJ1-5; D is uncertain. Trimming cost V 1 base and J 7 bases, with 6 bases left between them. Germline loops: CDR1 SGHTS, CDR2 YDEGEE. The CDR3 is made up of 12 amino acids. The CDR3, as DNA: TGTGCCAGCAGCTTGTGGCTCCAGCCCCAGCATTTT. The encoded protein is CASSLWLQPQHF.

The gene calls are TRBV28 and TRBJ2-7; 7 nucleotides align to TRBD2. Germline V gene data show CDR1 as MDHEN and CDR2 as SYDVKM. The junction had 18 bases not matched to a gene; V was cut back by 10 bases and J by 12 bases. The CDR3 has 13 residues. CDR3 sequence reads: CATKAGRESGLYF. DNA for the CDR3: TGTGCCACCAAAGCGGGGAGGGAATCTGGTTTGTACTTC.

This chain links TRBV15 with TRBJ2-7; D is unresolved. Germline V gene sequence: CDR1 LNHNV, CDR2 YYDKDF (reference sequence). The CDR3 covers 14 residues. V lost 0 bases and J lost 0, with 6 bases in between. The CDR3 protein is CATSRDRSSYEQYF. The CDR3 region has the DNA TGTGCCACCAGCAGAGATAGGAGCTCCTACGAGCAGTACTTC.

The chain links TRBV9 to TRBJ2-3; TRBD1 is a possible D gene (5 bases). Trimming cost V 0 bases and J 2 bases, with 10 bases left between them. CDR1 and CDR2 from the germline V gene are SGDLS and YYNGEE. The CDR3 has 15 residues. The CDR3 is CASSVGTQNTDTQYF. Here the CDR3 DNA reads TGTGCCAGCAGCGTAGGGACACAAAACACAGATACGCAGTATTTT.

CDR3 coding DNA: TGTGCCAGCAGTTCCCTAGCGGGCCGCTCCTACGAGCAGTACTTC. Its translation is CASSSLAGRSYEQYF. The V call is TRBV28, the J call TRBJ2-7; 8 positions match TRBD2. CDR3 length: 15 residues. Germline values: CDR1 MDHEN, CDR2 SYDVKM. The ends lost 4 bases at V and 0 bases at J; junction bases unmatched: 5.

This clone was detected only a few times. The rearrangement uses TRBV7-9 and TRBJ2-2; the match to TRBD2 covers 8 bases. After removal of 1 base from V and 2 bases from J, the junction contained 9 bases not matched to a gene. CDR3 length equals 18 residues. The germline V gene encodes CDR1 SEHNR and CDR2 FQNEAQ (reference sequence). The CDR3 loop is CASSLVLGLEKNTGELFF. The CDR3 region has the DNA TGTGCCAGCAGCTTAGTTTTGGGACTAGAAAAAAACACCGGGGAGCTGTTTTTT. Combining the CDR3 with reference TRBV7-9 and TRBJ2-2 gives the whole variable domain DTGVSQNPRHKITKRGQNVTFRCDPISEHNRLYWYRQTLGQGPEFLTYFQNEAQLEKSRLLSDRFSAERPKGSFSTLEIQRTEQGDSAMYLCASSLVLGLEKNTGELFFGEGSRLTVL.

The chain has TRBV11-2 and TRBJ1-2, with no clear D. The ends were cut back, 3 bases at V and 0 bases at J, with 11 bases in the middle. This CDR3 comprises 15 residues. Germline V lookup: CDR1 SGHAT, CDR2 FQNNGV. CDR3 in DNA: TGTGCCAGCAGCTTTGGAGGGATCACTAACTATGGCTACACCTTC. It encodes CASSFGGITNYGYTF.

The chain employs TRBV6-2 or TRBV6-3 and TRBJ1-2; D remains ambiguous. V gave up 2 bases and J gave up 6 bases, with 13 bases separating them. Looked up from germline, CDR1 is MNHEY and CDR2 is SVGEGT. This CDR3 spans 14 amino acids. The DNA of the CDR3 is TGTGCCAGCAGTTACACCGCCCCAAGCGATGGCTACACCTTC. Translated, it gives CASSYTAPSDGYTF.

This clone was found a few times. The chain uses TRBV7-9 and TRBJ1-1; 9 nucleotides align to TRBD1. The germline gives CDR1 SEHNR, CDR2 FQNEAQ (reference sequence). CDR3 size: 15 residues. V was clipped by 6 bases and J by 3 bases; unmatched bases: 8. The CDR3 coding sequence is TGTGCCAGCAGTCCATGGGGACAGGGCGACACTGAAGCTTTCTTT. This gives the protein CASSPWGQGDTEAFF.

The chain recombines TRBV19 with TRBJ1-5; the D gene is possibly TRBD1 (5 bases). V lost 3 bases, J lost 6 bases, and 18 bases lay in between. The CDR3 consists of 16 residues. Looked up from germline, CDR1 is LNHDA and CDR2 is SQIVND (reference sequence). The CDR3 DNA follows: TGTGCCAGTAGTATCAGCCCCCAGGGATCGGGTCAGCCCCAGCATTTT. Translation gives CASSISPQGSGQPQHF.

This chain links TRBV7-7 with TRBJ2-2; D is undetermined. CDR3 length: 15 residues. The V gene lost 5 bases and the J gene lost 5 bases, with 15 bases spanning the gap. Germline CDR1 reads SSHAT; CDR2 reads FNYEAQ (reference sequence). In nucleotides, the CDR3 is TGTGCCAGCAGCCCAGACACTCCCGAGACCGGGGAGCTGTTTTTT. Protein product: CASSPDTPETGELFF.